A selection of T cell receptor beta chains follows, all from one sample in a study of circulating and synovial CD4+ cells in juvenile arthritis. Only in-frame clones appear in the TCRdb table, and some are missing; sequencing was by immunoSEQ multiplex PCR. The sample lists roughly 2,000 clones, around 90% occurring once. The sample consisted of HLA-DR+ CD4+ T cells from blood. These receptors were collected from a human patient with juvenile idiopathic arthritis. Some clones in this sample may be carry-over from other donors' samples. CDR3s include the opening cysteine and the closing phenylalanine or tryptophan. D genes are given only for firm matches. Expanded clones are given a class, and other clones once, few, many or no size at all.

NA	TRBV5-1	TRBJ2-3	TRBD2	CASSFTSGGSFTDTQYF	TGCGCCAGCAGCTTCACTAGCGGTGGGTCTTTCACGGATACGCAGTATTTT
NA	TRBV9	TRBJ2-2	NA	CASSVRGRAATGELFF	TGTGCCAGCAGCGTAAGGGGGAGGGCCGCCACCGGGGAGCTGTTTTTT
once	TRBV6-6	TRBJ1-4	NA	CATQLQRTLTKLFF	TGTGCCACTCAACTCCAACGGACACTTACGAAACTGTTTTTT
NA	TRBV20-1	TRBJ2-1	NA	CSARSANEQFF	TGCAGTGCTAGGAGCGCCAACGAGCAGTTCTTC
few	TRBV5-4	TRBJ1-3	NA	CASSLFHGGSRDTIYF	TGTGCCAGCAGCTTGTTTCATGGGGGCTCCCGCGACACCATATATTTT
NA	TRBV2	TRBJ1-1	NA	CASRAGPYTEAFF	TGTGCCAGCAGGGCGGGACCGTACACTGAAGCTTTCTTT
NA	TRBV19	TRBJ2-4	NA	CASSMSDRFGIQYF	TGTGCCAGTAGTATGAGCGACAGGTTTGGCATTCAGTACTTC
NA	TRBV9	TRBJ2-1	NA	CASSPEGVSYNEQFF	TGTGCCAGCAGCCCCGAAGGGGTCTCCTACAATGAGCAGTTCTTC
NA	TRBV25-1	TRBJ2-5	NA	CASSEDGMGYKQYF	TGTGCCAGCAGTGAAGATGGAATGGGCTACAAGCAGTACTTC
few	TRBV27	TRBJ2-1	NA	CASRTDSGSYNEQFF	TGTGCCAGCAGAACGGACTCGGGCTCCTACAATGAGCAGTTCTTC
NA	TRBV5-8	TRBJ2-3	NA	CASSLALKTFTDTQYF	TGTGCCAGCAGCTTGGCCTTGAAAACATTCACAGATACGCAGTATTTT
once	TRBV15	TRBJ2-7	TRBD1	CATSRPGQGGSEQYF	TGTGCCACCAGCAGACCCGGACAGGGGGGGAGCGAGCAGTACTTC
NA	TRBV2	TRBJ2-3	NA	CASSVGWGVDTQYF	TGTGCCAGCAGTGTTGGGTGGGGGGTCGATACGCAGTATTTT
NA	TRBV27	TRBJ2-7	NA	CASSLAGASEQYF	TGTGCCAGCAGTTTGGCGGGGGCGAGCGAGCAGTACTTC
NA	TRBV5-1	TRBJ1-1	TRBD1	CASSIGTGRSEAFF	TGCGCCAGCAGCATAGGGACAGGGAGATCTGAAGCTTTCTTT
NA	TRBV5-1	TRBJ1-1	TRBD1	CASRTGENTEAFF	TGCGCCAGCAGGACAGGGGAAAACACTGAAGCTTTCTTT
NA	TRBV30	TRBJ1-1	NA	CAYRVGNTEAFF	TGTGCCTACCGGGTTGGCAACACTGAAGCTTTCTTT
NA	TRBV5-4	TRBJ2-7	TRBD1	CASSRDRYEQYF	TGTGCCAGCAGCCGGGACAGATACGAGCAGTACTTC
NA	TRBV6-1	TRBJ1-3	NA	CASSENPPGSGNTIYF	TGTGCCAGCAGTGAAAATCCCCCGGGGTCTGGAAACACCATATATTTT
once	TRBV7-9	TRBJ2-7	NA	CASSLWEAFSYEQYF	TGTGCCAGCAGCTTATGGGAGGCATTCTCCTACGAGCAGTACTTC
NA	TRBV29-1	TRBJ2-7	NA	CSVAGTGVSYEQYF	TGCAGCGTTGCGGGGACGGGGGTCTCCTACGAGCAGTACTTC
NA	TRBV27	TRBJ1-1	TRBD1	CASSFYPGTGGLNTEAFF	TGTGCCAGCAGTTTCTACCCCGGGACAGGGGGCCTGAACACTGAAGCTTTCTTT
NA	TRBV18	TRBJ2-3	NA	CASSLATDTQYF	TGTGCCAGCTCACTAGCCACAGATACGCAGTATTTT
NA	TRBV5-8	TRBJ1-5	NA	CASSLQGFSNQPQHF	TGTGCCAGCAGCTTGCAGGGGTTTAGCAATCAGCCCCAGCATTTT
once	TRBV19	TRBJ2-7	TRBD2	CASRSSGGPNPYEQYF	TGTGCCAGTAGGTCGAGCGGGGGGCCCAACCCCTACGAGCAGTACTTC
NA	TRBV6-5	TRBJ1-5	NA	CASSLRGSQPQHF	TGTGCCAGCAGCCTCCGAGGGAGTCAGCCCCAGCATTTT